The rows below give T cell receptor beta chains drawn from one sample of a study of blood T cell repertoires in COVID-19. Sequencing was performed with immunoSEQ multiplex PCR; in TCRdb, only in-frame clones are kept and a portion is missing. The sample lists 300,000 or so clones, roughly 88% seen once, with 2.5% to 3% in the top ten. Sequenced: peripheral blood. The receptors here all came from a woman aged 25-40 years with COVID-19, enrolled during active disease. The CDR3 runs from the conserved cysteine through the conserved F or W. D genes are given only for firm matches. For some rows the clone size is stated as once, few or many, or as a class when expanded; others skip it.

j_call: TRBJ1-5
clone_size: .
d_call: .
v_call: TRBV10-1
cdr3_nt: TGCGCCAGGGACTGTAATCAGCCCCAGCATTTT
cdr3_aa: CARDCNQPQHF

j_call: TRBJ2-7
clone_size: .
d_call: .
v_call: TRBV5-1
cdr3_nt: TGCGCCAGCAGCTTGGATATCGGTCAGGCGGGACTCTTATCCTACGAGCAGTACTTC
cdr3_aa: CASSLDIGQAGLLSYEQYF

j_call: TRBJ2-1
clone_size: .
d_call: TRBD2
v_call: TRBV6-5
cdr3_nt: TGTGCCAGCTCCCAACTAGCGGGAGGGCCGAATGAGCAGTTCTTC
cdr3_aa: CASSQLAGGPNEQFF

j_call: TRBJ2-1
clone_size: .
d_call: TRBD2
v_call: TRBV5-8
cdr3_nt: TGTGCCAGCAGACGTATGACTAGCGGTTACAATGAGCAGTTCTTC
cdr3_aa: CASRRMTSGYNEQFF

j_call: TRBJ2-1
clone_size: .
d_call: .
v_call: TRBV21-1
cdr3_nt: TGTGCCAGCAACCAGTCGGGTGAGAGCTCCTACAATGAGCAGTTCTTC
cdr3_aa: CASNQSGESSYNEQFF

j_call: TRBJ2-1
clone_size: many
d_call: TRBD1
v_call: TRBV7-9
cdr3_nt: TGTGCCAGCAGCAGAGGACAGGGTATCAAGAATGAGCAGTTCTTC
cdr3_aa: CASSRGQGIKNEQFF

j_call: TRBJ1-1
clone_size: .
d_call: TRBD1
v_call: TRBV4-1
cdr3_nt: TGCGCCAGCAGTCCACAGGGGAGGAGTGAAGCTTTCTTT
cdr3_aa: CASSPQGRSEAFF

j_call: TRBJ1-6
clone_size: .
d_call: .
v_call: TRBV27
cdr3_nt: TGTGCCAGCAGTTTTAGGGGCAGGGATATTGGCTCACCCCTCCACTTT
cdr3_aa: CASSFRGRDIGSPLHF

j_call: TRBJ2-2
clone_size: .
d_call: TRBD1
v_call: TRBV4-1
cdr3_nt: TGCGCCAGCAGCCGAACCTTCACCAGGGGGCCCGGGGAGCTGTTTTTT
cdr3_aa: CASSRTFTRGPGELFF

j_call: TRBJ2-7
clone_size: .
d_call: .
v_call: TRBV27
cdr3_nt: TGTGCCAGCAGTCCCCTCTCCTACGAGCAGTACTTC
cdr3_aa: CASSPLSYEQYF

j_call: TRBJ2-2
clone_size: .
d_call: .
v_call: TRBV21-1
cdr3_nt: TGTGCCAGCAGCAAGGGCACAGGTCATGGGGAGCTGTTTTTT
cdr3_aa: CASSKGTGHGELFF

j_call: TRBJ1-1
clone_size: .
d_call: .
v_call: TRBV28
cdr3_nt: TGTGCCAGCAGTTTCCCAGGAACTGAAGCTTTCTTT
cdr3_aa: CASSFPGTEAFF

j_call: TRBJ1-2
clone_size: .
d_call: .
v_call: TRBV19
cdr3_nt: TGTGCCAGTAGTAGGGACCGGGACTGGGGCTACACCTTC
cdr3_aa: CASSRDRDWGYTF

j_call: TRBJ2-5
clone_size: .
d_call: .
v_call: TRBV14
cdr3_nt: TGTGCCAGCAGCCTCTTGACCGGAGGGCCACGAGAGACCCAGTACTTC
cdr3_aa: CASSLLTGGPRETQYF

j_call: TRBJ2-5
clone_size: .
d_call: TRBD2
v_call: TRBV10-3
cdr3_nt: TGTGCCAGCGGACTAGCGGATCTCAAAGGGACCCAGTACTTC
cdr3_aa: CASGLADLKGTQYF

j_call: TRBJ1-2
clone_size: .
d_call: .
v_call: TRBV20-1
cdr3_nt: TGCAGTGTTAGGGAGGTGGGAGGCTACACCTTC
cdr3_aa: CSVREVGGYTF

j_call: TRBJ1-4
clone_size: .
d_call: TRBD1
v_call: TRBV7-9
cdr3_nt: TGTGCCAGCAGCCAGGGACAGGATAATGAAAAACTGTTTTTT
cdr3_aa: CASSQGQDNEKLFF

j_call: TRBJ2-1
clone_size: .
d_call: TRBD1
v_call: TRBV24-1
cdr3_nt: TGTGCCACCAGTGACCCCGGGACAGACTACAATGAGCAGTTCTTC
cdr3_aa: CATSDPGTDYNEQFF

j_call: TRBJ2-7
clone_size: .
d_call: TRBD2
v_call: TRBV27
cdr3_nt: TGTGCCAGCAGTTTCCTCGTTGGTAGCGGGACGTCCTACGAGCAGTACTTC
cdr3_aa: CASSFLVGSGTSYEQYF

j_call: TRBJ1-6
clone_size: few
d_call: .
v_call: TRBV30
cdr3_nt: TGTGCCTGGACCAGAATCGGGTCACCCCTCCACTTT
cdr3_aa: CAWTRIGSPLHF

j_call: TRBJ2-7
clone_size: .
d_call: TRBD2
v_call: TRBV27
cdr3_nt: TGTGCCAGCAGTTGGCGGGAGAGCTCCTACGAGCAGTACTTC
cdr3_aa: CASSWRESSYEQYF

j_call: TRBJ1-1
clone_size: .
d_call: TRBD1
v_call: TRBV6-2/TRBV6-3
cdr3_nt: TGTGCCAGCAGTTACCCGTCACAGGGGGTGAACACTGAAGCTTTCTTT
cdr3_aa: CASSYPSQGVNTEAFF

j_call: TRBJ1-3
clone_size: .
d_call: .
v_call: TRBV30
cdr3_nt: TGTGCCTGGGCCAAGGGAGCTGGAAACACCATATATTTT
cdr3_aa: CAWAKGAGNTIYF

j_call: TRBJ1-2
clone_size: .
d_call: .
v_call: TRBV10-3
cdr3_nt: TGTGCCATCAGTGAGCCTGACAGGCCCTCATCCTTC
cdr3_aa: CAISEPDRPSSF

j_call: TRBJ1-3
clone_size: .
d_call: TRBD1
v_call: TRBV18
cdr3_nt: TGTGCCAGCTCACCATCCAGACAGGGGAACGCTGGAAACACCATATATTTT
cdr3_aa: CASSPSRQGNAGNTIYF

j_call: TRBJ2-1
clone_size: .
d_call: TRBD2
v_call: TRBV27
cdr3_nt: TGTGCCAGTGCCCCCAGACTAGCGGGAGGGTTGAATGAGCAGTTCTTC
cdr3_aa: CASAPRLAGGLNEQFF

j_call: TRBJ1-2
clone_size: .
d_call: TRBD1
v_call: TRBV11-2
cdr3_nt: TGTGCCACCTTGAACCCGACAGGGGGCTGGGGCTACACCTTC
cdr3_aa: CATLNPTGGWGYTF

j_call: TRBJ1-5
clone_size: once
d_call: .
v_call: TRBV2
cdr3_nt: TGTGCCAGCAGTGAGGCACGAGGAAATCAGCCCCAGCATTTT
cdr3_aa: CASSEARGNQPQHF

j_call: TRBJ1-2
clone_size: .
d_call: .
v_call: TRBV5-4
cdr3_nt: TGTGCCAGCAGCTTCATCGGACGGACTAATTATGGCTACACCTTC
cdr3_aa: CASSFIGRTNYGYTF

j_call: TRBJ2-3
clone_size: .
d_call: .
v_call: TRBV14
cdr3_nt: TGTGCCAGCAGCCAAGCCGGCACAGATACGCAGTATTTT
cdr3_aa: CASSQAGTDTQYF

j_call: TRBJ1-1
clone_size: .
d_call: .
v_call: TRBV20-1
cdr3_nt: TGCAGTGCGCGAGTGAACACTGAAGCTTTCTTT
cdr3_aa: CSARVNTEAFF

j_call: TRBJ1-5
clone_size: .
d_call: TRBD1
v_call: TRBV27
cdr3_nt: TGTGCCAGCAGGGTGGGACAGGGATGGAGTCAGCCCCAGCATTTT
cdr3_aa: CASRVGQGWSQPQHF

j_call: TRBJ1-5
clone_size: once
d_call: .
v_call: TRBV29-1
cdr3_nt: TGCAGCCCAACCTCCCCGGGAATCAATCAGCCCCAGCATTTT
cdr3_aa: CSPTSPGINQPQHF

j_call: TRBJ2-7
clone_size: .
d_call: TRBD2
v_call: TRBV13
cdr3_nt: TGTGCCAGCAGCTTAGGAACTAGCGGGAGGTTCCTGGGCGAGCAGTACTTC
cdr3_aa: CASSLGTSGRFLGEQYF

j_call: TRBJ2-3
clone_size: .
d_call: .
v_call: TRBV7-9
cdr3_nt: TGTGCCAGCAGCTTAGACCTGGCAGGGCAGTATTTT
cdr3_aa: CASSLDLAGQYF

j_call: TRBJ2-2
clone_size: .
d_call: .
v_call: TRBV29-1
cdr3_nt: TGCAGCGTTGAAGATCGTACAAACACCGGGGAGCTGTTTTTT
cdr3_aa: CSVEDRTNTGELFF

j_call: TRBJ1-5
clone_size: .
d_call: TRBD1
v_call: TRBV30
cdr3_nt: TGTGCCTGGAGTAACCGGGACAGGGGGTTTCAGCCCCAGCATTTT
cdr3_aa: CAWSNRDRGFQPQHF

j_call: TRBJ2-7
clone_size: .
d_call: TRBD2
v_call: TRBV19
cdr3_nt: TGTGCCAGTAGTACCAGCGCTCTAGCGGGCTACGAGCAGTACTTC
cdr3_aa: CASSTSALAGYEQYF

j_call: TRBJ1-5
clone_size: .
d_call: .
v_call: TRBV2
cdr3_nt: TGTGCCAGCAGGACCTCTACGGGGAGCAATCAGCCCCAGCATTTT
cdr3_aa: CASRTSTGSNQPQHF

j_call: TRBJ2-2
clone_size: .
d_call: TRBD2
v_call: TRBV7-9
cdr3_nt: TGTGCCAGCAGCTCCGCGGGGGGGCCGAACACCGGGGAGCTGTTTTTT
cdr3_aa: CASSSAGGPNTGELFF

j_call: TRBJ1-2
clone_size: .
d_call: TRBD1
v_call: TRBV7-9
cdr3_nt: TGTGCCAGCAGCTCTACGACCGGGACAGACACTAACTATGGCTACACCTTC
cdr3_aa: CASSSTTGTDTNYGYTF

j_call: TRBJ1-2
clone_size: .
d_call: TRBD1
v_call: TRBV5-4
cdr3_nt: TGTGCCAGCAGCTGGGGGACAGGGGTGAACTATGGCTACACCTTC
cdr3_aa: CASSWGTGVNYGYTF

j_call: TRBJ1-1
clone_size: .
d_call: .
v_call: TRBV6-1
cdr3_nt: TGTGCCAGCAGTGAAATGGCAGGGGTGAACACTGAAGCTTTCTTT
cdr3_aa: CASSEMAGVNTEAFF

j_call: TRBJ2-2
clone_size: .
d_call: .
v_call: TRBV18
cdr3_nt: TGTGCCAGCTGTAAAGACACGGCCACCGGGGAGCTGTTTTTT
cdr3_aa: CASCKDTATGELFF

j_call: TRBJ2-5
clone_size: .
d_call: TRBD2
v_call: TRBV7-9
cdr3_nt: TGTGCCAGCAGCTTAGGGGACCTAGCGGGAGGGCCGGTGGGAGAGACCCAGTACTTC
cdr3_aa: CASSLGDLAGGPVGETQYF

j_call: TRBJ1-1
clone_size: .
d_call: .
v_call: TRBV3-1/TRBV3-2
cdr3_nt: TGTGCCAGCAGCCAAGTTCGTTCAGGGGTTGAAGCTTTCTTT
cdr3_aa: CASSQVRSGVEAFF

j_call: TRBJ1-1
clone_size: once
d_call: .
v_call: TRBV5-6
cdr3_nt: TGTGCCAGCAGCTGGACACCGAACACTGAAGCTTTCTTT
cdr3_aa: CASSWTPNTEAFF

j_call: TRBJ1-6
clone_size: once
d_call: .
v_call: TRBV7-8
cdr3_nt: TGTGCCAGCAGCTTAAGGGGGGGGTTTAGTAATTCACCCCTCCACTTT
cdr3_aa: CASSLRGGFSNSPLHF